These 29 T cell receptor beta chains share one sample of origin, sequenced in a study of T cell responses to AZD1222 COVID-19 vaccine. Clones were read by immunoSEQ multiplex PCR, and TCRdb kept only the in-frame ones, dropping some. The sample records roughly 140,000 clones, 75% to 90% being singletons. This specimen was peripheral blood, taken 28 days after the second AZD1222 dose. The receptors come from an adult who received the AZD1222 COVID-19 vaccine.

The gene calls are TRBV3-1 (or the pseudogene TRBV3-2) and TRBJ1-1; D uncertain. The CDR3 contains 14 residues. In germline, CDR1 is LGHDT, CDR2 YNNKEL (reference sequence). The germline V and J ends were trimmed by 6 bases and 4 bases, with 15 bases remaining between them. The CDR3 coding sequence is TGTGCCAGCAGACCGACCCCAATTGGCACTGAAGCTTTCTTT. This gives the protein CASRPTPIGTEAFF.

In this sample, this clone turned up once. The rearrangement joins TRBV3-1 (or the pseudogene TRBV3-2) to TRBJ1-5; D is possibly TRBD1 (5 bases). Germline assignment: CDR1 LGHDT and CDR2 YNNKEL (reference sequence). CDR3 size: 17 residues. V lost 3 bases to trimming and J lost 0 bases, with 15 bases between them. The chain's CDR3 is CASSQGGTAYSNQPQHF. CDR3 nucleotides: TGTGCCAGCAGCCAGGGAGGGACGGCTTATAGCAATCAGCCCCAGCATTTT.

The rearrangement uses TRBV11-2 and TRBJ1-2, with D unclear. Germline V gene sequence: CDR1 SGHAT, CDR2 FQNNGV. This CDR3 spans 14 amino acids. The V end was cut by 5 bases, the J end by 0 bases, with 10 bases between. As DNA, the CDR3 is TGTGCCAGCAGCCAATGGGCATCTAACTATGGCTACACCTTC. This encodes CASSQWASNYGYTF.

The chain joins TRBV23-1 to TRBJ2-7, with D possibly TRBD1 on 6 matching bases. TRBV23-1 is an open reading frame, and its role is uncertain. V gave up 4 bases and J gave up 6 bases, with 13 bases separating them. The CDR3 runs 13 residues. The CDR3 sequence: CASSRGKDSEQYF. Here the CDR3 DNA reads TGCGCCAGCAGTCGGGGAAAGGACAGCGAGCAGTACTTC.

This clone showed up just once. The chain combines TRBV3-1 (or the pseudogene TRBV3-2) with TRBJ2-5, with D maybe TRBD1 (5 bases). Germline loops: CDR1 LGHDT, CDR2 YNNKEL (reference sequence). Trimming removed 1 base at V and 3 bases at J, with 12 bases between. There are 15 residues in the CDR3. The CDR3 protein is CASSQVRAGKETQYF. The DNA of the CDR3 is TGTGCCAGCAGCCAAGTCCGGGCAGGGAAAGAGACCCAGTACTTC.

The chain combines TRBV24-1 with TRBJ2-2, with D maybe TRBD1 (6 bases). The CDR3 runs to 16 residues. V lost 1 base to trimming and J lost 0 bases, with 8 bases between them. CDR1 is KGHDR and CDR2 is SFDVKD in the germline V gene. This CDR3 reads CATSDFRGANTGELFF. CDR3 in DNA: TGTGCCACCAGTGATTTCAGGGGAGCGAACACCGGGGAGCTGTTTTTT.

The rearrangement uses TRBV7-2 and TRBJ2-1; 8 bases map to TRBD2. Germline-derived CDR1 and CDR2 are SGHTA and FQGNSA. The CDR3 extends over 14 amino acids. The ends lost 4 bases at V and 7 bases at J; junction bases unmatched: 6. CDR3 nucleotides: TGTGCCAGCAGCTCCGGGACTAGGGGGAATGAGCAGTTCTTC. It yields the protein CASSSGTRGNEQFF.

V usage is TRBV28 and J usage is TRBJ2-7, with 9 bases that match TRBD1. The CDR3 loop spans 14 amino acids. V shed 6 bases and J 3 bases; nucleotides not matched to a gene: 6. Germline loops: CDR1 MDHEN, CDR2 SYDVKM. This chain's CDR3 is CASRRGQGSYEQYF. CDR3 DNA sequence: TGTGCCAGCAGACGTGGACAGGGGAGCTACGAGCAGTACTTC. Based on the CDR3 plus reference TRBV28 and TRBJ2-7, the full variable domain is DVKVTQSSRYLVKRTGEKVFLECVQDMDHENMFWYRQDPGLGLRLIYFSYDVKMKEKGDIPEGYSVSREKKERFSLILESASTNQTSMYLCASRRGQGSYEQYFGPGTRLTVT.

The chain uses TRBV5-4 and TRBJ2-2; 7 bases are shared with TRBD2. The CDR3 covers 17 residues. The germline CDR1 and CDR2 sequences are SGHNT and YYREEE (reference sequence). The J segment lost 3 bases and the V segment lost 0 bases, leaving 8 bases of the junction unmatched. CDR3 sequence reads: CASSLAKAGPDTGELFF. CDR3 bases: TGTGCCAGCAGCTTGGCCAAAGCGGGGCCGGACACCGGGGAGCTGTTTTTT.

The chain carries TRBV5-1 and TRBJ2-1, with 10 bases lining up with TRBD2. Trimming at V came to 6 bases and at J to 1 base, leaving 10 bases not matched to a gene. CDR3 length: 17 residues. The germline CDR1 and CDR2 sequences are SGHRS and YFSETQ. The CDR3 loop reads CASTKTGTSASYNEQFF. CDR3 DNA sequence: TGCGCCAGCACCAAGACCGGGACTAGCGCTTCCTACAATGAGCAGTTCTTC.

The rearrangement joins TRBV9 to TRBJ2-7; maybe TRBD2 (6 bases). The CDR3 contains 12 residues. V gave up 3 bases and J gave up 6 bases, with 10 bases separating them. The germline gives CDR1 SGDLS, CDR2 YYNGEE. CDR3 residues: CASSAGEAEQYF. The CDR3 DNA reads as TGTGCCAGCAGCGCCGGGGAGGCCGAGCAGTACTTC.

The V and J genes are TRBV7-8 and TRBJ1-1; D remains ambiguous. The CDR3 runs 14 residues. V lost 1 base and J 2 bases, leaving 8 bases between the germline ends. The germline V gene has CDR1 SGHVS and CDR2 FQNEAQ. In DNA form, the CDR3 reads TGTGCCAGCAGCTTAGAAACAGCCAACACTGAAGCTTTCTTT. Protein product: CASSLETANTEAFF.

The V gene is TRBV11-2, the J gene TRBJ2-1; D might be TRBD1 or TRBD2, each matching 7 bases. The CDR3 has 16 residues. V gave up 4 bases and J gave up 4 bases, with 17 bases separating them. Germline V gene sequence: CDR1 SGHAT, CDR2 FQNNGV. The CDR3 is CASSSVGGGRYNEQFF. As DNA, the CDR3 is TGTGCCAGCAGCTCAGTGGGAGGGGGCAGGTACAATGAGCAGTTCTTC.

This clone was counted between two and nine times. This chain connects TRBV7-2 to TRBJ2-3; D ambiguous. V was shortened by 8 bases and J by 2 bases, with 11 bases between the two germline ends. CDR3 length equals 13 residues. CDR1 and CDR2 (germline): SGHTA, FQGNSA. The CDR3 region is CASDRFSTDTQYF. The CDR3, as DNA: TGTGCCAGCGATAGATTTTCCACAGATACGCAGTATTTT.

The rearrangement uses TRBV12-5 and TRBJ1-2, with unresolved D. Trimming stripped 2 bases from V and 5 bases from J, with 6 bases between. The CDR3 runs 12 residues. Germline assignment: CDR1 LGHNT and CDR2 FRNRAP. CDR3 coding DNA: TGTGCTAGTGGTTTGCTGGGGTATGGCTACACCTTC. Protein: CASGLLGYGYTF. Full variable domain (remainder filled in from reference TRBV12-5 and TRBJ1-2): DARVTQTPRHKVTEMGQEVTMRCQPILGHNTVFWYRQTMMQGLELLAYFRNRAPLDDSGMPKDRFSAEMPDATLATLKIQPSEPRDSAVYFCASGLLGYGYTFGSGTRLTVV.

CDR3 protein: CASVLRTAFIHNEQFF. In DNA form, the CDR3 reads TGTGCCAGCGTACTCCGGACAGCATTTATTCACAATGAGCAGTTCTTC. V usage is TRBV11-2 and J usage is TRBJ2-1; tentative D call: TRBD1 (6 bases). From germline, CDR1 is SGHAT and CDR2 FQNNGV. V was trimmed by 8 bases and J by 5 bases, leaving 22 bases between them. CDR3 length: 16 residues.

The chain combines TRBV10-3 with TRBJ2-2; no clear D. Trimming cost V 5 bases and J 2 bases, with 9 bases left between them. CDR1 and CDR2 (germline): ENHRY, SYGVKD. The CDR3 sequence is 14 residues long. This CDR3 is CAISRTDNTGELFF. CDR3 bases: TGTGCCATCAGTCGGACCGATAACACCGGGGAGCTGTTTTTT.

This chain uses TRBV5-4 with TRBJ2-3; 10 positions match TRBD2. The junction had 10 bases not matched to a gene; V was cut back by 1 base and J by 5 bases. Germline loops: CDR1 SGHNT, CDR2 YYREEE (reference sequence). There are 17 residues in the CDR3. The CDR3 bases are TGTGCCAGCAGCTTGTTAGGGCTAGCGGGAGCTGTAGATACGCAGTATTTT. Translated, it gives CASSLLGLAGAVDTQYF. Drawing the rest from reference TRBV5-4 and TRBJ2-3, the complete variable domain is ETGVTQSPTHLIKTRGQQVTLRCSSQSGHNTVSWYQQALGQGPQFIFQYYREEENGRGNFPPRFSGLQFPNYSSELNVNALELDDSALYLCASSLLGLAGAVDTQYFGPGTRLTVL.

V is TRBV6-5 and J is TRBJ2-7; 12 positions match TRBD2. CDR1 and CDR2 from the germline V gene are MNHEY and SVGAGI. Trimming took 6 bases from V and 6 from J; bases not matched to a gene: 6. The CDR3 is 14 amino acids. CDR3 DNA sequence: TGTGCCAGCAGCCAACTAGCGGGAGGAATCGAGCAGTACTTC. Encoded protein: CASSQLAGGIEQYF.

This chain links TRBV11-2 with TRBJ2-2; D remains unclear. CDR3 length equals 15 residues. The germline V gene has CDR1 SGHAT and CDR2 FQNNGV. V was pared by 0 bases and J by 9 bases, with 14 bases between. DNA for the CDR3: TGTGCCAGCAGCTTAGAGTATGATCTCAACCGGGAGCTGTTTTTT. It specifies CASSLEYDLNRELFF.

The CDR3 DNA reads as TGTGCCATCAGGGTGGACAGGGTCTCACCCCTCCACTTT. It codes for CAIRVDRVSPLHF. This sequence joins TRBV10-3 and TRBJ1-6, with TRBD1 matching over 8 bases. Per germline, CDR1 ENHRY and CDR2 SYGVKD. This CDR3 comprises 13 residues. J lost 10 bases, V lost 6 bases, and 5 bases had no gene match.

The chain joins TRBV5-1 to TRBJ1-6, with D uncertain. The V gene's germline CDR1 is SGHRS and CDR2 YFSETQ. V was trimmed by 5 bases and J by 10 bases, leaving 16 bases between them. This CDR3 spans 14 amino acids. CDR3 sequence (DNA): TGCGCCAGCAGAGTCGTGATTGGGGAATCACCCCTCCACTTT. Its translation is CASRVVIGESPLHF. Looking up the rest from reference TRBV5-1 and TRBJ1-6 gives the full variable domain: KAGVTQTPRYLIKTRGQQVTLSCSPISGHRSVSWYQQTPGQGLQFLFEYFSETQRNKGNFPGRFSGRQFSNSRSEMNVSTLELGDSALYLCASRVVIGESPLHFGNGTRLTVT.

This chain uses TRBV19 with TRBJ1-1; 10 positions agree with TRBD1. CDR1 is LNHDA, CDR2 SQIVND, per germline (reference sequence). V gave up 5 bases and J gave up 5 bases; unmatched junction bases: 5. This CDR3 has 14 amino acids. This CDR3 reads CASSDRGLGTEAFF. DNA of the CDR3: TGTGCCAGTAGTGACAGGGGGCTGGGGACTGAAGCTTTCTTT.

In this sample, this clone turned up once. As DNA, the CDR3 is TGTGCCAGCAGCTTGGGACAGAACCTGGATGAGCAGTTCTTC. Protein product: CASSLGQNLDEQFF. This sequence joins TRBV5-8 and TRBJ2-1; weak D call: TRBD1 (5 bases). The CDR3 totals 14 residues. Trimming removed 0 bases from V and 8 bases from J, with 12 bases in between. Germline V gene data show CDR1 as SGHTS and CDR2 as YDEGEE.

The V and J genes are TRBV7-8 and TRBJ1-3; D uncertain. The CDR3 is 16 amino acids. Germline CDR1 and CDR2: SGHVS and FQNEAQ. Trimming cost V 5 bases and J 0 bases, with 14 bases left between them. The chain's CDR3 is CASSRVPTGSGNTIYF. For the CDR3, the DNA is TGTGCCAGCAGCCGAGTTCCCACGGGCTCTGGAAACACCATATATTTT.

The V and J genes are TRBV28 and TRBJ1-2; the D gene is possibly TRBD1 (6 bases). This CDR3 is built from 13 residues. The V gene lost 6 bases and the J gene lost 8 bases, with 16 bases spanning the gap. CDR1 is MDHEN, CDR2 SYDVKM, per germline. Written as DNA, the CDR3 is TGTGCCAGCAGCCTGGACAGCCCAGCGGGCTACACCTTC. As protein: CASSLDSPAGYTF.

The chain employs TRBV30 and TRBJ2-1; D is perhaps TRBD1 (5 bases). V shed 3 bases and J shed 3 bases, with 12 bases lying between them. The germline V gene encodes CDR1 GTSNPN and CDR2 SVGIG (reference sequence). The CDR3 covers 14 residues. CDR3 DNA sequence: TGTGCCTGGAGGTCAACAGGCGTCTACAATGAGCAGTTCTTC. Amino acids: CAWRSTGVYNEQFF.

The J gene is TRBJ2-1, the V gene TRBV28; 9 nucleotides agree with TRBD1. This CDR3 is built from 16 residues. V was pared by 1 base and J by 9 bases, with 10 bases of the junction left unmatched. Germline V gene lookup returns CDR1 MDHEN and CDR2 SYDVKM. CDR3 residues: CASSLSGTGIYVEQFF. The CDR3 nucleotides read TGTGCCAGCAGTTTATCCGGGACAGGGATTTATGTTGAGCAGTTCTTC.

The chain carries TRBV7-9 and TRBJ2-5, with TRBD2 as a possible D gene (6 bases). The CDR3 spans 14 residues. Germline assignment: CDR1 SEHNR and CDR2 FQNEAQ (reference sequence). Trimming removed 3 bases at V and 5 bases at J, with 13 bases between. The CDR3 DNA is TGTGCCAGCAGCTTCACGGGAGTCTGGGAGACCCAGTACTTC. Translating it yields CASSFTGVWETQYF.